One sample yielded the 21 T cell receptor beta chains listed below, sequenced in a study of neurological immune-mediated disorders (dated by TCRdb to about 2019). Libraries came from 5' RACE. The data were produced on an Illumina HiSeq 2500. TCRdb took the public reads, trimmed them with fastp at Q25, ran MiXCR for clone calling and kept in-frame beta chains. Each CDR3 protein appears once, grouped with its most common genes and DNA. The sample table contains about 50,000 distinct CDR3 sequences; only one count was recorded for around a tenth of them. Clones ranked in the top ten supply over 20% of the sample. The sequenced sample was PBMCs. The receptors were gathered from a woman aged 40 to 50 with HTLV-1-associated myelopathy (HAM/TSP).

In its sample, this clonotype was seen many times. This sequence joins TRBV30 and TRBJ2-2; 9 bases are a match to TRBD1. The CDR3 contains 18 residues. Germline V CDR1 and CDR2: GTSNPN, SVGIG (reference sequence). V trimming: 0 bases; J trimming: 3 bases; junction bases outside the gene matches: 11. The CDR3, as DNA: TGTGCCTGGAGTGTACTCCCCCTGGGACAGGGTTACACCGGGGAGCTGTTTTTT. It codes for CAWSVLPLGQGYTGELFF. Combining the CDR3 with reference TRBV30 and TRBJ2-2 gives the whole variable domain SQTIHQWPATLVQPVGSPLSLECTVEGTSNPNLYWYRQAAGRGLQLLFYSVGIGQISSEVPQNLSASRPQDRQFILSSKKLLLSDSGFYLCAWSVLPLGQGYTGELFFGEGSRLTVL.

This clonotype has at least ten counts. V gene TRBV4-1 combines with J gene TRBJ2-7; D possibly matches TRBD1 or TRBD2 (5 bases each). The CDR3 has 14 amino acids. Germline loops: CDR1 MGHRA, CDR2 YSYEKL. Between the trimmed V and J ends, which lost 3 bases and 6 bases, there was a span of 15 bases. The CDR3 coding sequence is TGCGCCAGCAGCCAGGGGACCGGAAACTCCGAGCAGTACTTC. It specifies CASSQGTGNSEQYF.

The chain links TRBV11-1 to TRBJ2-7, with a weak D call TRBD2 (6 bases). Germline values: CDR1 SGHAT, CDR2 FQDESV (reference sequence). The CDR3 sequence is 13 residues long. V lost 5 bases, J lost 3 bases, and 11 bases lay in between. The CDR3 here is CASSPGDYYEQYF. The CDR3 DNA follows: TGTGCCAGCAGCCCGGGGGATTACTACGAGCAGTACTTC.

At least ten counts were recorded for this clonotype. The chain recombines TRBV29-1 with TRBJ1-3; 12 bases are shared with TRBD1. Germline V gene sequence: CDR1 SQVTM, CDR2 ANQGSEA. The CDR3 extends over 15 amino acids. After removal of 3 bases from V and 4 bases from J, the junction contained 4 bases not matched to a gene. The CDR3 sequence: CSVEGTGGGGNTIYF. In DNA form, the CDR3 reads TGCAGCGTTGAGGGGACAGGGGGCGGCGGAAACACCATATATTTT.

This clonotype was recorded many times. CDR3 bases: TGTGCCAGCAGCCCGGACAGGGGGCACCTTGGAGCTTTCTTT. It is translated as CASSPDRGHLGAFF. The chain has TRBV7-8 and TRBJ1-1, with 11 bases aligning to TRBD1. V was clipped by 5 bases and J by 10 bases; unmatched bases: 9. The CDR3 length is 14 residues. Germline loops: CDR1 SGHVS, CDR2 FQNEAQ.

This clonotype showed up many times. The V and J genes are TRBV29-1 and TRBJ1-1; D call uncertain. CDR3 length equals 15 residues. The V gene's germline CDR1 is SQVTM and CDR2 ANQGSEA. V lost 3 bases to trimming and J lost 0 bases, with 14 bases between them. The CDR3, as DNA: TGCAGCGTTGACCTCGTCGGATTTCTGAACACTGAAGCTTTCTTT. Amino acid sequence: CSVDLVGFLNTEAFF.

This clonotype was seen many times. The chain joins TRBV11-3 to TRBJ2-2; 8 nucleotides agree with TRBD1. V trimming: 4 bases; J trimming: 3 bases; junction bases outside the gene matches: 1. The CDR3 loop spans 14 amino acids. Looked up from germline, CDR1 is SGHNT and CDR2 is YENEEA. CDR3 loop: CASSSRGHTGELFF. As DNA, the CDR3 is TGTGCCAGCAGCTCCAGGGGGCACACCGGGGAGCTGTTTTTT.

This clonotype showed up many times. This CDR3 is CASSNMRGSGANVLTF. For the CDR3, the DNA is TGTGCCAGCAGCAATATGCGCGGGTCTGGGGCCAACGTCCTGACTTTC. The chain carries TRBV7-2 and TRBJ2-6, with D perhaps TRBD2 (5 bases). The CDR3 extends over 16 amino acids. The V gene's germline CDR1 is SGHTA and CDR2 FQGNSA. V lost 5 bases and J 1 base, leaving 12 bases between the germline ends.

This clonotype was counted at least ten times. The V and J genes are TRBV18 and TRBJ1-1; tentative D call: TRBD1 (6 bases). Germline V gene data show CDR1 as KGHSH and CDR2 as LQKENI. Trimming removed 1 base at V and 11 bases at J, with 17 bases between. CDR3 length: 14 amino acids. As DNA, the CDR3 is TGTGCCAGCTCACCACTGCGGGGGCGCGATTCTGCTTTCTTT. It specifies CASSPLRGRDSAFF.

This clonotype was counted many times. The rearrangement uses TRBV4-2 and TRBJ2-2; 9 bases align to TRBD1. The V and J ends lost 3 bases and 6 bases, in that order; junction bases with no gene match: 8. The CDR3 consists of 16 residues. Per germline, CDR1 LGHNA and CDR2 YNFKEQ. The CDR3 DNA is TGTGCCAGCAGCCAGGGGACAGGGTATATCGCCGGGGAGCTGTTTTTT. Protein sequence: CASSQGTGYIAGELFF.

This clonotype was picked up many times. This chain links TRBV20-1 with TRBJ1-5; no clear D gene. V lost 3 bases and J lost 0, with 9 bases in between. The CDR3 loop spans 14 amino acids. The germline V gene has CDR1 DFQATT and CDR2 SNEGSKA (reference sequence). CDR3 nucleotides: TGCAGTGCTAGTCTAGGGTCTAGCAATCAGCCCCAGCATTTT. It encodes CSASLGSSNQPQHF.

In this sample, this clonotype turned up many times. CDR3 in amino acids: CASSLRGSPGNTIYF. For the CDR3, the DNA is TGTGCCAGCAGCTTAAGGGGTAGTCCTGGAAACACCATATATTTT. V gene TRBV7-2 combines with J gene TRBJ1-3; TRBD1 might be the D (5 bases). This CDR3 region has 15 residues. V gave up 2 bases and J gave up 2 bases, with 10 bases separating them. Germline V gene data show CDR1 as SGHTA and CDR2 as FQGNSA.

This clonotype has at least ten counts. The rearrangement links TRBV4-3 to TRBJ2-3, with unresolved D. Germline assignment: CDR1 LGHNA and CDR2 YSLEER. The V gene lost 0 bases and the J gene lost 6 bases, with 19 bases spanning the gap. This CDR3 contains 17 residues. The CDR3 DNA reads as TGCGCCAGCAGCCAAGATCTGGCAATCACATACTCGGATACGCAGTATTTT. Amino acids: CASSQDLAITYSDTQYF.

This clonotype has a count of ten or more. The CDR3 nucleotides are TGCGCCAGCAGCCCTCAGGGACGTATGGGGAGCTACACCTTC. Its protein is CASSPQGRMGSYTF. The chain joins TRBV5-1 to TRBJ1-2; D possibly corresponds to TRBD1 (5 bases). CDR1 SGHRS and CDR2 YFSETQ come from the germline V gene. V lost 4 bases and J lost 9, with 19 bases in between. The CDR3 is 14 amino acids.

This clonotype was detected ten times or more. This chain uses TRBV5-1 with TRBJ1-6, with TRBD1 identical over 9 bases. The V gene's germline CDR1 is SGHRS and CDR2 YFSETQ. Trimming cost V 1 base and J 9 bases; bases outside gene matches: 5. This CDR3 comprises 15 residues. CDR3: CASSLTGTGTSPLHF. CDR3 DNA: TGCGCCAGCAGCTTGACCGGGACAGGGACTTCACCCCTCCACTTT.

This clonotype was found many times. The J gene is TRBJ2-3, the V gene TRBV14; possible D gene TRBD1, 5 bases. V lost 5 bases to trimming and J lost 2 bases, with 14 bases between them. Germline V lookup: CDR1 SGHDN, CDR2 FVKESK. The CDR3 extends over 15 amino acids. Here the CDR3 DNA reads TGTGCCAGCAGCGCAGTCCCAGGGTACACAGATACGCAGTATTTT. It specifies CASSAVPGYTDTQYF.

In its sample, this clonotype was seen many times. The rearrangement links TRBV15 to TRBJ2-3, with 7 positions matching TRBD1. The CDR3 is made up of 14 amino acids. V gave up 6 bases and J gave up 1 base; unmatched junction bases: 4. Germline V gene lookup returns CDR1 LNHNV and CDR2 YYDKDF (reference sequence). The CDR3 coding sequence is TGTGCCACCAGGAAAGGACAGGGCACAGATACGCAGTATTTT. Amino acid sequence: CATRKGQGTDTQYF.

Many counts were recorded for this clonotype. The V call is TRBV7-2, the J call TRBJ1-6; D gene ambiguous. V was cut by 7 bases and J by 7 bases, with 8 bases left in between. The germline V gene encodes CDR1 SGHTA and CDR2 FQGNSA. The CDR3 extends over 12 amino acids. The CDR3 protein is CASNLQNSPLHF. DNA of the CDR3: TGTGCCAGCAACCTTCAGAATTCACCCCTCCACTTT.

This clonotype was counted many times. Here the CDR3 DNA reads TGCGCCAGCAGCTTGGAGGGGGTGAGCGCGAACACTGAAGCTTTCTTT. Translated: CASSLEGVSANTEAFF. This chain uses TRBV5-1 with TRBJ1-1, with D perhaps TRBD1 (6 bases). The CDR3 sequence is 16 residues long. The V end lost 0 bases, the J end lost 1 base, and 13 bases lay between the germline ends. The germline V gene has CDR1 SGHRS and CDR2 YFSETQ.

This clonotype was seen at least ten times. V usage is TRBV24-1 and J usage is TRBJ2-1, with D possibly being TRBD1 (5 bases). Trimming removed 5 bases from V and 4 bases from J, with 14 bases in between. In germline, CDR1 is KGHDR, CDR2 SFDVKD. This CDR3 has 15 amino acids. Here the CDR3 reads CATSANQGRYNEQFF. DNA for the CDR3: TGTGCCACCAGTGCCAACCAGGGAAGGTACAATGAGCAGTTCTTC.

In its sample, this clonotype was seen many times. The rearrangement uses TRBV2 and TRBJ2-1; 7 bases match TRBD2. The germline gives CDR1 SNHLY, CDR2 FYNNEI. V was pared by 6 bases and J by 8 bases, with 13 bases of the junction left unmatched. CDR3 length: 15 amino acids. The CDR3 coding sequence is TGTGCCAGCAGGGTCGGAGGACTAGGATCCCATGAGCAGTTCTTC. Translated, it gives CASRVGGLGSHEQFF.